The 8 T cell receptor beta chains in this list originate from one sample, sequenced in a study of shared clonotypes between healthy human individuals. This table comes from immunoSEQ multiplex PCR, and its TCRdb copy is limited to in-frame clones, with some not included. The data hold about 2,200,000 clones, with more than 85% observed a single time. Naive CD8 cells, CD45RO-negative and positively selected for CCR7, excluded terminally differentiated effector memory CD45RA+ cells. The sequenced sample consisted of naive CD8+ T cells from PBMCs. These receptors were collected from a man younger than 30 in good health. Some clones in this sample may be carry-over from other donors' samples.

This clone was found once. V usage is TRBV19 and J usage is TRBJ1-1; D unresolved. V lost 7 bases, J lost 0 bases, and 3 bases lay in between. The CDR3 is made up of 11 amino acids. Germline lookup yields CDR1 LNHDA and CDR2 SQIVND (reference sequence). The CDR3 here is CASNLNTEAFF. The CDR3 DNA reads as TGTGCCAGTAACTTGAACACTGAAGCTTTCTTT.

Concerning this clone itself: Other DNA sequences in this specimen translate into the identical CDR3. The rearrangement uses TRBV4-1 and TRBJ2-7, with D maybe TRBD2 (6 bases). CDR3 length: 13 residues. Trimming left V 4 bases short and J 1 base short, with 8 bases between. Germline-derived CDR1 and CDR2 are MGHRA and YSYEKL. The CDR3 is CASSLRGSYEQYF. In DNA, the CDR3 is TGCGCCAGCAGCCTGCGGGGATCCTACGAGCAGTACTTC.

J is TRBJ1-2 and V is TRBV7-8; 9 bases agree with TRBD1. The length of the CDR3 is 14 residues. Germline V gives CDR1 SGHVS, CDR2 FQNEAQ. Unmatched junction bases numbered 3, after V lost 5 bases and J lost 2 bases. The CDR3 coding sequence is TGTGCCAGCAGCCCGGACAGGGGAAACTATGGCTACACCTTC. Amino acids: CASSPDRGNYGYTF.

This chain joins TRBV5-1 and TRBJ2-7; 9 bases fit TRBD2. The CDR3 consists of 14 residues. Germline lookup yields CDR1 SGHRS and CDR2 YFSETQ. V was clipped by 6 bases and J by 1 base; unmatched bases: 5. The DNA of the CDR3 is TGCGCCAGCAAGTTTAGCGGGGGTTCCTACGAGCAGTACTTC. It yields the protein CASKFSGGSYEQYF.

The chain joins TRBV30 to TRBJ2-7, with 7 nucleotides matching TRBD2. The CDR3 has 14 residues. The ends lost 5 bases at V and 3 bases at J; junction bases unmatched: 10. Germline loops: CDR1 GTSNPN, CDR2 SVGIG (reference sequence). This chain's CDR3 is CAWQSGTSYYEQYF. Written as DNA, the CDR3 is TGTGCCTGGCAAAGCGGGACGTCATACTACGAGCAGTACTTC. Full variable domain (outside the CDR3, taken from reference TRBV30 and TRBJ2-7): SQTIHQWPATLVQPVGSPLSLECTVEGTSNPNLYWYRQAAGRGLQLLFYSVGIGQISSEVPQNLSASRPQDRQFILSSKKLLLSDSGFYLCAWQSGTSYYEQYFGPGTRLTVT.

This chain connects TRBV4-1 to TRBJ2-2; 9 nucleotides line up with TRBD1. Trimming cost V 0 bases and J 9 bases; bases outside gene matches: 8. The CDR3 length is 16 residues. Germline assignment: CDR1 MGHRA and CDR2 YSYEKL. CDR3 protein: CASSQEQGAVYWELFF. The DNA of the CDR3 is TGCGCCAGCAGCCAAGAACAGGGGGCGGTGTATTGGGAGCTGTTTTTT.

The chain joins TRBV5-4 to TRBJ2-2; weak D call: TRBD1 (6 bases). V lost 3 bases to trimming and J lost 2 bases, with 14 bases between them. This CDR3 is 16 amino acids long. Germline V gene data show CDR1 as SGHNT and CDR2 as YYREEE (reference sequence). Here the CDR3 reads CASSWGRGSNTGELFF. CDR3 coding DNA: TGTGCCAGCAGCTGGGGTAGGGGGAGTAACACCGGGGAGCTGTTTTTT. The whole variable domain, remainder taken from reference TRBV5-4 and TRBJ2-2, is ETGVTQSPTHLIKTRGQQVTLRCSSQSGHNTVSWYQQALGQGPQFIFQYYREEENGRGNFPPRFSGLQFPNYSSELNVNALELDDSALYLCASSWGRGSNTGELFFGEGSRLTVL.

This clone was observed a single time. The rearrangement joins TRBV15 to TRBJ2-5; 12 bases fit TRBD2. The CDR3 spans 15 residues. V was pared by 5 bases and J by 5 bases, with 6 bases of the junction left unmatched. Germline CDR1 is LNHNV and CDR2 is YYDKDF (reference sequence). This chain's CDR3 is CATSPSGRARETQYF. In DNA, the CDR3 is TGTGCCACCAGCCCTAGCGGGAGGGCCAGGGAGACCCAGTACTTC.